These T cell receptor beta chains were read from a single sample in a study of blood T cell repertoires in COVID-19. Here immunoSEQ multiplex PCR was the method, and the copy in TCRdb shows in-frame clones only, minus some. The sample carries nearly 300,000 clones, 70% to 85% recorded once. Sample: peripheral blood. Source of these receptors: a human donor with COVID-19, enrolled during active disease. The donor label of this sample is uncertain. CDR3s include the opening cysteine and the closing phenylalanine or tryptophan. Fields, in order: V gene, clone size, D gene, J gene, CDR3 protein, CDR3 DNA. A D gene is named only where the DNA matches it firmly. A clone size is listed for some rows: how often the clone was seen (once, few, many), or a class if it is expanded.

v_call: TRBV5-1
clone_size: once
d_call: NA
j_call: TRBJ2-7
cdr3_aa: CASSLDLYSPEQYF
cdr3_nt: TGCGCCAGCAGCTTGGATCTCTACTCCCCCGAGCAGTACTTC

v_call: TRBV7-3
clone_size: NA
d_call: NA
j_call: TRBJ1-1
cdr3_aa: CASSSTGVNTEAFF
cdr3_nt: TGTGCCAGCAGCTCCACAGGAGTGAACACTGAAGCTTTCTTT

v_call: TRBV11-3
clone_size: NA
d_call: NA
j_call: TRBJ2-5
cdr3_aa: CASSAGGRPQETQYF
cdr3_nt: TGTGCCAGCAGTGCCGGGGGGCGGCCTCAAGAGACCCAGTACTTC

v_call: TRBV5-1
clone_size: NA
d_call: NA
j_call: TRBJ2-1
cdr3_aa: CASSLAPGGSYNEQFF
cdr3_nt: TGCGCCAGCAGCTTGGCCCCCGGAGGGAGCTACAATGAGCAGTTCTTC

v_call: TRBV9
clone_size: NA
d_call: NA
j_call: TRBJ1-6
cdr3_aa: CASSSQGGSPLHF
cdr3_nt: TGTGCCAGCAGCTCCCAAGGGGGATCACCCCTCCACTTT

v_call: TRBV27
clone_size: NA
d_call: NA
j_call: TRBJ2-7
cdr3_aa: CASSPWRPPYEQYF
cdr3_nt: TGTGCCAGCAGTCCTTGGAGGCCCCCCTACGAGCAGTACTTC

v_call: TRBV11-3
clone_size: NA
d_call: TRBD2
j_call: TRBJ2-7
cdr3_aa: CASIGAGRDYEQYF
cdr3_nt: TGTGCCAGCATCGGCGCAGGGAGGGACTACGAGCAGTACTTC

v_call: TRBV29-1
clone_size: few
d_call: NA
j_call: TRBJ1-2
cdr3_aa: CSASTAPNYGYTF
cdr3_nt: TGCAGCGCATCGACAGCTCCTAACTATGGCTACACCTTC

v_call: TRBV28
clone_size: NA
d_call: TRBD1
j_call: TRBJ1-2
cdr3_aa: CASRTPPGQGTHGYTF
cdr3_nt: TGTGCCAGCAGAACCCCACCGGGACAGGGGACCCATGGCTACACCTTC

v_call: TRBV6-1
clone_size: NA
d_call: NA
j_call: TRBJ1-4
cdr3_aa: CASSEVGISGEKLFF
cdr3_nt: TGTGCCAGCAGTGAAGTGGGGATAAGCGGGGAAAAACTGTTTTTT

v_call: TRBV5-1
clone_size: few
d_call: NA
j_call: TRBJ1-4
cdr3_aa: CASSFGQGEEKLFF
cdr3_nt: TGCGCCAGCAGCTTTGGGCAGGGTGAGGAAAAACTGTTTTTT

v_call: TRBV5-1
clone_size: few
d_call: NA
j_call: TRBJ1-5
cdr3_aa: CASSPGQSSDSNQPQHF
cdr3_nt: TGCGCCAGCAGCCCAGGACAGAGTTCGGATAGCAATCAGCCCCAGCATTTT

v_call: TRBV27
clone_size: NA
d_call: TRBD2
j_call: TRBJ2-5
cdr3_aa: CASSSAGGLVTQYF
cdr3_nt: TGTGCCAGCAGTTCGGCGGGAGGGCTGGTGACCCAGTACTTC

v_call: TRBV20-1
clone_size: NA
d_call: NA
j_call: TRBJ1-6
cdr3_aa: CGLGDVSPLHF
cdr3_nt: TGCGGCCTCGGGGATGTCTCACCCCTCCACTTT

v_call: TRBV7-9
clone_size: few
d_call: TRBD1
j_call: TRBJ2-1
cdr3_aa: CASSSRDRAYNEQFF
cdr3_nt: TGTGCCAGCAGCTCGAGGGACAGAGCCTACAATGAGCAGTTCTTC

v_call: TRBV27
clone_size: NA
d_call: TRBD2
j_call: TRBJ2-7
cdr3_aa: CASSSFSGGHSYEQYF
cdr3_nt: TGTGCCAGCAGCAGCTTTTCGGGGGGGCACTCCTACGAGCAGTACTTC

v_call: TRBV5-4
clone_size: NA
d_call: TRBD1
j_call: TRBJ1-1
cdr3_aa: CASSSPLGDREAFF
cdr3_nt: TGTGCCAGCAGCTCCCCATTGGGGGACAGGGAAGCTTTCTTT

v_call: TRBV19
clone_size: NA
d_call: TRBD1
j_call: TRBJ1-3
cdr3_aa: CASRGQWNSISSGNTIYF
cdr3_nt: TGTGCCAGTAGGGGACAGTGGAATTCAATATCCTCTGGAAACACCATATATTTT

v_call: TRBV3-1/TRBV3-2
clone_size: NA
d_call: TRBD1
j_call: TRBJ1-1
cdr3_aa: CASSPPRQGMMNTEAFF
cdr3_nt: TGTGCCAGCAGCCCACCTCGACAGGGAATGATGAACACTGAAGCTTTCTTT

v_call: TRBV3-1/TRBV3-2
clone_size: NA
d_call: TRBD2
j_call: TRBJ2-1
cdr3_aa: CASSHPLAGGPLNEQFF
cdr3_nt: TGTGCCAGCAGCCACCCACTAGCGGGAGGGCCTCTGAATGAGCAGTTCTTC

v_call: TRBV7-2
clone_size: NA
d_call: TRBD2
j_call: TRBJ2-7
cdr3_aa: CASSLRLAGVYEQYF
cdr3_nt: TGTGCCAGCAGCCTGAGACTAGCGGGAGTGTACGAGCAGTACTTC

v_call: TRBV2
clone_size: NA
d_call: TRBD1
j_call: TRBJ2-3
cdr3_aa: CASWGQGADTQYF
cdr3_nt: TGTGCCAGCTGGGGCCAGGGGGCAGATACGCAGTATTTT

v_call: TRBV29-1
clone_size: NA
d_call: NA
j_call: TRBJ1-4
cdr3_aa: CSAGEPSEKLFF
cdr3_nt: TGCAGCGCCGGGGAGCCGTCCGAAAAACTGTTTTTT

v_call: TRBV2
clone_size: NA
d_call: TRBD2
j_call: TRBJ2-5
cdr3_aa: CASKLAGAGETQYF
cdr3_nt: TGTGCCAGCAAACTAGCGGGAGCGGGAGAGACCCAGTACTTC

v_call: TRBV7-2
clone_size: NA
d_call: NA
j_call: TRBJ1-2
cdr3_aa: CASSLGAGTNYGYTF
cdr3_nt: TGTGCCAGCAGCTTAGGGGCAGGTACTAACTATGGCTACACCTTC

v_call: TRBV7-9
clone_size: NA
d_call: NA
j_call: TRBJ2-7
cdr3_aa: CASSSPRQGTYEQYF
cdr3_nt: TGTGCCAGCAGCTCCCCTAGGCAGGGGACCTACGAGCAGTACTTC

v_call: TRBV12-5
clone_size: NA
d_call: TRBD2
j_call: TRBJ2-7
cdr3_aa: CASGPRAGATSEQYF
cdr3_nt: TGTGCTAGTGGTCCGAGGGCGGGAGCAACTTCCGAGCAGTACTTC

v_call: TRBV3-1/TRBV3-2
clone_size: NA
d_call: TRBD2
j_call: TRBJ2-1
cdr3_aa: CASSQPGLAGGSNEQFF
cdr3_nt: TGTGCCAGCAGCCAGCCGGGACTAGCGGGAGGTTCCAATGAGCAGTTCTTC

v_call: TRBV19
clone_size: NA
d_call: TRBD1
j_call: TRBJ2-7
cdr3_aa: CASSIDPGQGREQYF
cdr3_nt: TGTGCCAGTAGTATAGATCCCGGACAGGGCCGCGAGCAGTACTTC

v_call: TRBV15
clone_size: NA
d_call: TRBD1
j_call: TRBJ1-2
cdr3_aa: CATSQDRVGGYGYTF
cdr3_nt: TGTGCCACCAGCCAGGACAGGGTTGGGGGCTATGGCTACACCTTC

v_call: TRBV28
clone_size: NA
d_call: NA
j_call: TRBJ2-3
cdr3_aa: CASSGAGSKTDTQYF
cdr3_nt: TGTGCCAGTTCTGGGGCGGGATCTAAAACAGATACGCAGTATTTT

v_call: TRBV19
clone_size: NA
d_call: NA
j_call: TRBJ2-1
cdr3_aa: CATSPSGSPYNEQFF
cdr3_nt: TGTGCCACCAGCCCCAGCGGGTCCCCCTACAATGAGCAGTTCTTC

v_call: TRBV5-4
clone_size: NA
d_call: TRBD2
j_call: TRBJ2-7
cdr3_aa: CASSPGVAGVSIYEQYF
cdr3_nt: TGTGCCAGCAGCCCCGGAGTCGCGGGAGTAAGTATCTACGAGCAGTACTTC

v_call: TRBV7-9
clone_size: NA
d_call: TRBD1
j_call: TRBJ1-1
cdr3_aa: CASSFDGQGTEAFF
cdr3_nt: TGTGCCAGCAGCTTTGACGGACAGGGGACTGAAGCTTTCTTT

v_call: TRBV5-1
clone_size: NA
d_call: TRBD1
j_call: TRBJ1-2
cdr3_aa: CASRTPYGQGTGYTF
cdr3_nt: TGCGCCAGCAGGACACCCTATGGACAGGGGACTGGCTACACCTTC

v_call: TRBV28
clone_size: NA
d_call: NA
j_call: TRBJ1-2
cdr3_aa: CASARGGTSTGYTF
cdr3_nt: TGTGCGTCAGCCCGTGGGGGGACCAGTACTGGCTACACCTTC

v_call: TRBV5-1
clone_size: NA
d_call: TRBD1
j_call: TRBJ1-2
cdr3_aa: CASSGGTGYGYTF
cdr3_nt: TGCGCCAGCAGCGGGGGGACAGGCTATGGCTACACCTTC

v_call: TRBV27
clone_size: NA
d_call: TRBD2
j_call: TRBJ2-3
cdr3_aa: CASSSTASGRLGDTQYF
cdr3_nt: TGTGCCAGCAGTTCGACGGCTAGCGGGAGGCTGGGAGATACGCAGTATTTT

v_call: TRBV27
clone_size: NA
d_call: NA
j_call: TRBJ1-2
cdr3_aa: CASSLPGGYGYTF
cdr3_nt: TGTGCCAGCAGTTTACCCGGGGGCTATGGCTACACCTTC

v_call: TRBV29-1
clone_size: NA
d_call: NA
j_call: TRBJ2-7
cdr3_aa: CSFFQGGPGNEQYF
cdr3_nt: TGCAGCTTCTTTCAAGGAGGCCCCGGCAACGAGCAGTACTTC

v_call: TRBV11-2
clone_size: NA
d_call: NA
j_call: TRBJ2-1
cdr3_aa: CASSLGVSPGEQFF
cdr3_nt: TGTGCCAGCAGCTTAGGTGTTAGTCCTGGTGAGCAGTTCTTC